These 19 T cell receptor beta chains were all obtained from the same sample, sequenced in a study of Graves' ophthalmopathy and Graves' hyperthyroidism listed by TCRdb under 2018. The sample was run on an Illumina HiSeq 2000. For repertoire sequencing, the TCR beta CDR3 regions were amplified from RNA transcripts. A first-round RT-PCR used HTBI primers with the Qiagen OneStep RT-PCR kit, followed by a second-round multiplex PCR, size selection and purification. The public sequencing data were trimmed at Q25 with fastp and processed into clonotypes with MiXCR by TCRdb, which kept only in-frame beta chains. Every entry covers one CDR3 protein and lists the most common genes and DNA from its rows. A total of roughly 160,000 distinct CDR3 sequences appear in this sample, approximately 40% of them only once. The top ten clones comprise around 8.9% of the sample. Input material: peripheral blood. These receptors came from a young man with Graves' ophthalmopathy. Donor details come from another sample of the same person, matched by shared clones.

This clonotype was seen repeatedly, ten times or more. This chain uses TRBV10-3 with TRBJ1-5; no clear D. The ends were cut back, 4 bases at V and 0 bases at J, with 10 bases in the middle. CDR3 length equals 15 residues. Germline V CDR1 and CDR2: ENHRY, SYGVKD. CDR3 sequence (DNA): TGTGCCATCAGTGTGCTACGGGGTAGCAATCAGCCCCAGCATTTT. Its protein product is CAISVLRGSNQPQHF.

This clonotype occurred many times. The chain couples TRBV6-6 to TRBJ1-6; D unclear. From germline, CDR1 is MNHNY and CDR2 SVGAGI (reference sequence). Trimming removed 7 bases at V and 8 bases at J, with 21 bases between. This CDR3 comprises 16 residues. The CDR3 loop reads CASTLSIGGKDSPLHF. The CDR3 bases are TGTGCCAGCACCCTCTCAATTGGAGGGAAGGATTCACCCCTCCACTTT.

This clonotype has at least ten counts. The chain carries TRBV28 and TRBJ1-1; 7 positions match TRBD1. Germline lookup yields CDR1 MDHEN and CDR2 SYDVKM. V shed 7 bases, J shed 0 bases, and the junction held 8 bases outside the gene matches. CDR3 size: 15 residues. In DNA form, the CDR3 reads TGTGCCAGCAACGGAGGGGACAGACTGAACACTGAAGCTTTCTTT. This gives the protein CASNGGDRLNTEAFF.

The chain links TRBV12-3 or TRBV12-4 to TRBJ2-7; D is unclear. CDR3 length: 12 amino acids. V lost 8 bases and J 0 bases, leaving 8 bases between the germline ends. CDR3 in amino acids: CASSKTSYEQYF. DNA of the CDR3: TGTGCCAGCTCCAAGACCTCCTACGAGCAGTACTTC.

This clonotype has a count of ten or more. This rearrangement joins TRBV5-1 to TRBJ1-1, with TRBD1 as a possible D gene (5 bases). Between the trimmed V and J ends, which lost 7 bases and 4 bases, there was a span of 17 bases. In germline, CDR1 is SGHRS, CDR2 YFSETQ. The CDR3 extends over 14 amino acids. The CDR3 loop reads CASGRSRATTEAFF. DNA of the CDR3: TGCGCCAGCGGCCGATCCAGGGCTACCACTGAAGCTTTCTTT.

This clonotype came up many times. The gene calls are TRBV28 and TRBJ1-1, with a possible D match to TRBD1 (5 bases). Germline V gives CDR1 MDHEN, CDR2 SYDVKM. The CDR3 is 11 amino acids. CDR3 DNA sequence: TGTTTGTGTGGGGGTGCCACGGAAGCTTTCTTT. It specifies CLCGGATEAFF. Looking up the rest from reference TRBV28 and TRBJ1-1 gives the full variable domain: DVKVTQSSRYLVKRTGEKVFLECVQDMDHENMFWYRQDPGLGLRLIYFSYDVKMKEKGDIPEGYSVSREKKERFSLILESASTNQTSMYLCLCGGATEAFFGQGTRLTVV.

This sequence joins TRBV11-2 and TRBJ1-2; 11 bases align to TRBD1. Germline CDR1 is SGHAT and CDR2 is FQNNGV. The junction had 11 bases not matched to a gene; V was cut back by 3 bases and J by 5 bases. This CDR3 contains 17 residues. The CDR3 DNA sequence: TGTGCCAGCAGCTTTGTCCCCGGACAGGGGGCCGGGTATGGCTACACCTTC. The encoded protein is CASSFVPGQGAGYGYTF.

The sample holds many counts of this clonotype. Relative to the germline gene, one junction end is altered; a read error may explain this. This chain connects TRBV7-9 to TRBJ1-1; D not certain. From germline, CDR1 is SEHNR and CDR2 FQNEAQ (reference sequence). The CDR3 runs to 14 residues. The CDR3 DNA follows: TGTGCCAACAGCTTAGTACAGACGAACACTGAAGCTTTCTTT. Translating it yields CANSLVQTNTEAFF.

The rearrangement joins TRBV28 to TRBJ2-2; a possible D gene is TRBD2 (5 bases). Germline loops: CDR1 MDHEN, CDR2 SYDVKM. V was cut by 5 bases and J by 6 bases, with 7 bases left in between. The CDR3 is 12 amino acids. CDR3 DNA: TGTGCCAGCAGTCGGGATCCCGGGGAGCTGTTTTTT. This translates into CASSRDPGELFF.

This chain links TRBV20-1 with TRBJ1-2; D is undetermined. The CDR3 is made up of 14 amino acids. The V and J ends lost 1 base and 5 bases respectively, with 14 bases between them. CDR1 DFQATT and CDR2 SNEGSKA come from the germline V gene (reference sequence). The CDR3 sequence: CSARGLGRAYGYTF. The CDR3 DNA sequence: TGCAGTGCTAGAGGCCTCGGCCGCGCATATGGCTACACCTTC.

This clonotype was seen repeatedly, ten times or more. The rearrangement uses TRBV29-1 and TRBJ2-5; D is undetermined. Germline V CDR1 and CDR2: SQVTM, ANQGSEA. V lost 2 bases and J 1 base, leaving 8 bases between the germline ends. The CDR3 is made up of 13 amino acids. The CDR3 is CSVERDAQETQYF. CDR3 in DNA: TGCAGCGTTGAACGAGACGCCCAAGAGACCCAGTACTTC.

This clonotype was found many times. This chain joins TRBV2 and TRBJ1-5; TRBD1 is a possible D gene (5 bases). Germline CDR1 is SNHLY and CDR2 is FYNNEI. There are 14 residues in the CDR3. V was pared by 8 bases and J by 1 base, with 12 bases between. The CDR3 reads CASGNRDSNQPQHF. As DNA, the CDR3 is TGTGCCAGCGGGAACCGGGACAGCAATCAGCCCCAGCATTTT.

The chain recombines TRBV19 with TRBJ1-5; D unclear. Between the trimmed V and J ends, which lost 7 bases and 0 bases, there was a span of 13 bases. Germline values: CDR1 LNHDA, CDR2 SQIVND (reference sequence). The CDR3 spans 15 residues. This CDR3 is CASTPTLYSNQPQHF. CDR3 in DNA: TGTGCCAGTACCCCGACACTTTATAGCAATCAGCCCCAGCATTTT. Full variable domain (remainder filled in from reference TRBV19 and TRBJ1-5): DGGITQSPKYLFRKEGQNVTLSCEQNLNHDAMYWYRQDPGQGLRLIYYSQIVNDFQKGDIAEGYSVSREKKESFPLTVTSAQKNPTAFYLCASTPTLYSNQPQHFGDGTRLSIL.

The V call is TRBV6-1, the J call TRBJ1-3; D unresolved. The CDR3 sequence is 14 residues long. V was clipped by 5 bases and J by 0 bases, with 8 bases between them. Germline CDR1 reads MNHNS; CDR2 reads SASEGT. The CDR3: CASSRRSSGNTIYF. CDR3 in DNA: TGTGCCAGCAGTCGAAGGAGCTCTGGAAACACCATATATTTT.

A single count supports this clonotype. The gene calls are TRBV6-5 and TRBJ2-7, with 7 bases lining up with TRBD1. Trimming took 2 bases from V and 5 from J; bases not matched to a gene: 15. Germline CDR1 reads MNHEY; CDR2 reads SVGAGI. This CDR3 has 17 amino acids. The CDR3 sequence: CASSYPRTTRGSDEQYF. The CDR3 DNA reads TGTGCCAGCAGTTACCCGCGTACGACCAGGGGGTCCGACGAGCAGTACTTC.

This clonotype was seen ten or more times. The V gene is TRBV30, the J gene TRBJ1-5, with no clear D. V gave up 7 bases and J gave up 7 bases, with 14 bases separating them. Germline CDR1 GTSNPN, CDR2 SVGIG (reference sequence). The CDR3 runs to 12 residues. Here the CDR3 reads CASRSGRQPQHF. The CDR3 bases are TGTGCCTCGAGGTCAGGACGGCAGCCCCAGCATTTT.

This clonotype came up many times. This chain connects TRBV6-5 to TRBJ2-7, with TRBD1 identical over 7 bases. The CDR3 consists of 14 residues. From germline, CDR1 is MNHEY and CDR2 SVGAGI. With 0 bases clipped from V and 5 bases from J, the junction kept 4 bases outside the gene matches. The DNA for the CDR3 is TGTGCCAGCAGTTACTCGAACAGGGGAGACGAGCAGTACTTC. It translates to CASSYSNRGDEQYF.

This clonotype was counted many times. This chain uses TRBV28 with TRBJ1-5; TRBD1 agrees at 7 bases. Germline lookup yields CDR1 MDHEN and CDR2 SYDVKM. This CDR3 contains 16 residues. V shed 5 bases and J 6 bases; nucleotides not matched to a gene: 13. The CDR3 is CASSPTPRGLSQPQHF. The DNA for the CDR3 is TGTGCCAGCAGTCCTACCCCCAGGGGGTTGAGTCAGCCCCAGCATTTT.

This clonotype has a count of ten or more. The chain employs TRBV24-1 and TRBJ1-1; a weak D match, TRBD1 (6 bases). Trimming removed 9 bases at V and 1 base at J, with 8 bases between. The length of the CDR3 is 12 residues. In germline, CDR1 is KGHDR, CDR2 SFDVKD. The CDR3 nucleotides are TGTGCCACCTCACAGGGGAACACTGAAGCTTTCTTT. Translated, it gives CATSQGNTEAFF.